Listed below are T cell receptor beta chains from one sample, sequenced in a study of T cells in Graves' hyperthyroidism and ophthalmopathy. Each CDR3 protein gets one entry after TCRdb re-called the multiplex PCR reads with MiXCR. The sample lists a few hundred thousand distinct CDR3 sequences, approximately 14% occurring once. Source material: blood. The receptor set was obtained from a woman under 40 with Graves' hyperthyroidism. The CDR3 runs from the conserved cysteine through the conserved F or W. A D gene is named only where the DNA matches it firmly. Size tells how often a clone was seen (once, few, many) or the class of an expanded clone, and some rows leave it out.

clone size: .; D gene: .; V gene: TRBV20-1; J gene: TRBJ2-1; CDR3 protein: CSARALNNEQFF; CDR3 DNA: TGCAGTGCTAGGGCCCTAAACAATGAGCAGTTCTTC
clone size: few; D gene: .; V gene: TRBV6-5; J gene: TRBJ1-1; CDR3 protein: CASSYSTGLNTEAFF; CDR3 DNA: TGTGCCAGCAGTTACTCCACAGGGTTGAACACTGAAGCTTTCTTT
clone size: .; D gene: TRBD2; V gene: TRBV7-6; J gene: TRBJ2-7; CDR3 protein: CASSATSGRTYEQYF; CDR3 DNA: TGTGCCAGCAGCGCAACTAGCGGGAGAACCTACGAGCAGTACTTC
clone size: many; D gene: TRBD2; V gene: TRBV7-3; J gene: TRBJ2-1; CDR3 protein: CASSLTGGRRNEQFF; CDR3 DNA: TGTGCCAGCAGCTTAACTGGCGGGAGGAGAAATGAGCAGTTCTTC
clone size: few; D gene: .; V gene: TRBV10-3; J gene: TRBJ1-2; CDR3 protein: CAISEPDTVRYGYTF; CDR3 DNA: TGTGCCATCAGTGAACCCGACACGGTTAGATATGGCTACACCTTC
clone size: .; D gene: TRBD2; V gene: TRBV5-1; J gene: TRBJ2-1; CDR3 protein: CASSIGLAGPFYNEQFF; CDR3 DNA: TGCGCCAGCAGCATTGGACTAGCGGGACCCTTTTACAATGAGCAGTTCTTC
clone size: .; D gene: .; V gene: TRBV7-2; J gene: TRBJ1-1; CDR3 protein: CASSSTQDHTEAFF; CDR3 DNA: TGTGCCAGCAGCTCCACCCAGGACCACACTGAAGCTTTCTTT
clone size: few; D gene: TRBD2; V gene: TRBV9; J gene: TRBJ2-1; CDR3 protein: CASSVLGEGLDEQFF; CDR3 DNA: TGTGCCAGCAGCGTATTGGGGGAGGGCCTAGATGAGCAGTTCTTC
clone size: many; D gene: .; V gene: TRBV18; J gene: TRBJ2-7; CDR3 protein: CASSPRPGDLSEQYF; CDR3 DNA: TGTGCCAGCTCACCACGGCCAGGGGATCTCAGCGAGCAGTACTTC
clone size: few; D gene: TRBD2; V gene: TRBV11-2; J gene: TRBJ2-7; CDR3 protein: CASTVGGRMYEQYF; CDR3 DNA: TGTGCCAGCACCGTGGGCGGGAGAATGTACGAGCAGTACTTC
clone size: few; D gene: TRBD1; V gene: TRBV10-3; J gene: TRBJ2-1; CDR3 protein: CAISESWTGDDEQFF; CDR3 DNA: TGTGCCATCAGTGAGTCGTGGACAGGGGACGATGAGCAGTTCTTC
clone size: .; D gene: .; V gene: TRBV5-1; J gene: TRBJ2-7; CDR3 protein: CASSLESGLSSYGQYF; CDR3 DNA: TGCGCCAGCAGCTTAGAAAGCGGGCTAAGCTCCTACGGGCAGTACTTC
clone size: many; D gene: .; V gene: TRBV11-2; J gene: TRBJ2-5; CDR3 protein: CASSYRPQGGSQETQYF; CDR3 DNA: TGTGCCAGCAGCTATAGACCCCAGGGGGGCTCCCAAGAGACCCAGTACTTC
clone size: .; D gene: TRBD1; V gene: TRBV5-8; J gene: TRBJ2-4; CDR3 protein: CASSRDRAAKNIQYF; CDR3 DNA: TGTGCCAGCAGCCGCGACAGGGCAGCCAAAAACATTCAGTACTTC
clone size: few; D gene: .; V gene: TRBV6-2/TRBV6-3; J gene: TRBJ2-1; CDR3 protein: CASSLGLPYEQFF; CDR3 DNA: TGTGCCAGCAGTTTGGGACTTCCCTATGAGCAGTTCTTC
clone size: many; D gene: .; V gene: TRBV20-1; J gene: TRBJ2-7; CDR3 protein: CSASTGNSYEQYF; CDR3 DNA: TGCAGTGCTTCCACAGGGAACTCCTACGAGCAGTACTTC
clone size: .; D gene: .; V gene: TRBV14; J gene: TRBJ2-7; CDR3 protein: CASSPSLGYPKYEQYF; CDR3 DNA: TGTGCCAGCAGCCCATCGTTGGGCTACCCGAAGTACGAGCAGTACTTC
clone size: .; D gene: .; V gene: TRBV19; J gene: TRBJ2-6; CDR3 protein: CASTPPGEGANVLTF; CDR3 DNA: TGTGCCAGTACCCCCCCAGGGGAAGGGGCCAACGTCCTGACTTTC
clone size: many; D gene: TRBD2; V gene: TRBV28; J gene: TRBJ2-2; CDR3 protein: CASAHHTSGSGAGELFF; CDR3 DNA: TGTGCCAGCGCGCACCATACTAGCGGGAGTGGGGCCGGGGAGCTGTTTTTT
clone size: .; D gene: .; V gene: TRBV29-1; J gene: TRBJ2-1; CDR3 protein: CSPGGGGNEQFF; CDR3 DNA: TGCAGCCCCGGAGGTGGGGGCAATGAGCAGTTCTTC
clone size: few; D gene: TRBD2; V gene: TRBV18; J gene: TRBJ2-1; CDR3 protein: CASSLMGTSGVTYNEQFF; CDR3 DNA: TGTGCCAGCTCACTCATGGGGACTAGCGGGGTGACCTACAATGAGCAGTTCTTC
clone size: many; D gene: .; V gene: TRBV20-1; J gene: TRBJ2-3; CDR3 protein: CSAGRPTGSQTDTQYF; CDR3 DNA: TGCAGTGCGGGAAGGCCAACAGGGTCCCAGACAGATACGCAGTATTTT
clone size: few; D gene: .; V gene: TRBV11-2; J gene: TRBJ2-2; CDR3 protein: CASSRLQGRTTGELFF; CDR3 DNA: TGTGCCAGCAGTCGTTTACAGGGCAGGACCACCGGGGAGCTGTTTTTT
clone size: few; D gene: TRBD2; V gene: TRBV5-5; J gene: TRBJ2-7; CDR3 protein: CASSFFPTGLASYEQYF; CDR3 DNA: TGTGCCAGCAGCTTTTTCCCGACGGGACTAGCGTCGTACGAGCAGTACTTC
clone size: .; D gene: .; V gene: TRBV7-2; J gene: TRBJ1-1; CDR3 protein: CASSKGFLNTEAFF; CDR3 DNA: TGTGCCAGCAGTAAGGGGTTTTTGAACACTGAAGCTTTCTTT
clone size: .; D gene: .; V gene: TRBV15; J gene: TRBJ1-4; CDR3 protein: CATSRVGVYEKLFF; CDR3 DNA: TGTGCCACCAGCAGAGTTGGGGTTTATGAAAAACTGTTTTTT
clone size: .; D gene: .; V gene: TRBV4-1; J gene: TRBJ2-1; CDR3 protein: CASSHPPKSNEQFF; CDR3 DNA: TGCGCCAGCAGCCATCCCCCAAAAAGCAATGAGCAGTTCTTC
clone size: .; D gene: .; V gene: TRBV20-1; J gene: TRBJ2-1; CDR3 protein: CSARYVGGVGGSRNHEQFF; CDR3 DNA: TGCAGTGCTAGATACGTGGGTGGCGTCGGCGGGTCGCGAAACCATGAGCAGTTCTTC
clone size: .; D gene: TRBD2; V gene: TRBV5-5; J gene: TRBJ2-1; CDR3 protein: CASSTGTSGQNEQFF; CDR3 DNA: TGTGCCAGCAGCACCGGGACTAGCGGGCAGAATGAGCAGTTCTTC
clone size: many; D gene: .; V gene: TRBV6-6; J gene: TRBJ2-7; CDR3 protein: CASSYSYSHYEQYF; CDR3 DNA: TGTGCCAGCAGTTACTCGTACAGTCACTACGAGCAGTACTTC
clone size: many; D gene: .; V gene: TRBV2; J gene: TRBJ1-1; CDR3 protein: CASRGDMNTEAFF; CDR3 DNA: TGTGCCAGCAGGGGAGACATGAACACTGAAGCTTTCTTT
clone size: .; D gene: .; V gene: TRBV20-1; J gene: TRBJ2-1; CDR3 protein: CSANLNGPYNEQFF; CDR3 DNA: TGCAGTGCCAACCTCAATGGACCCTACAATGAGCAGTTCTTC
clone size: many; D gene: TRBD2; V gene: TRBV28; J gene: TRBJ2-7; CDR3 protein: CASGPGTSGRFNEQYF; CDR3 DNA: TGTGCCAGCGGCCCCGGGACTAGCGGGAGGTTTAACGAGCAGTACTTC
clone size: .; D gene: TRBD2; V gene: TRBV29-1; J gene: TRBJ2-7; CDR3 protein: CSVRGLSGSSYEQYF; CDR3 DNA: TGCAGCGTCCGGGGGCTTAGCGGGAGCTCCTACGAGCAGTACTTC
clone size: few; D gene: .; V gene: TRBV12-3/TRBV12-4; J gene: TRBJ2-2; CDR3 protein: CASRLRGNTGELFF; CDR3 DNA: TGTGCCAGCAGGTTAAGGGGGAACACCGGGGAGCTGTTTTTT
clone size: many; D gene: TRBD2; V gene: TRBV10-2; J gene: TRBJ2-1; CDR3 protein: CASSEQELAGYEQFF; CDR3 DNA: TGCGCCAGCAGTGAGCAGGAACTAGCGGGTTATGAGCAGTTCTTC
clone size: .; D gene: TRBD2; V gene: TRBV28; J gene: TRBJ2-1; CDR3 protein: CASSPGGLAGKSLPNEQFF; CDR3 DNA: TGTGCCAGCAGTCCAGGGGGACTAGCGGGAAAATCCCTCCCCAATGAGCAGTTCTTC
clone size: many; D gene: TRBD2; V gene: TRBV6-2/TRBV6-3; J gene: TRBJ2-7; CDR3 protein: CASSSATSARKGSYEQYF; CDR3 DNA: TGTGCCAGCAGTTCCGCGACTAGCGCCCGAAAAGGGAGCTACGAGCAGTACTTC
clone size: many; D gene: TRBD1; V gene: TRBV5-1; J gene: TRBJ2-3; CDR3 protein: CASSSGDRGSTDTQYF; CDR3 DNA: TGCGCCAGCAGCAGCGGGGACAGGGGAAGCACAGATACGCAGTATTTT
clone size: many; D gene: .; V gene: TRBV5-1; J gene: TRBJ2-7; CDR3 protein: CASSTGPMVYEQYF; CDR3 DNA: TGCGCCAGCAGCACCGGACCAATGGTTTACGAGCAGTACTTC